This TCR beta chain was sequenced in a study of cytomegalovirus exposure and HLA in healthy donors. In its sample, this clone was seen once. What it recognizes is unknown. The CDR3 has 16 residues. Looked up from germline, CDR1 is MNHEY and CDR2 is SMNVEV (reference sequence). V lost 6 bases, J lost 7 bases, and 9 bases stayed unmatched. A multiplex PCR was run with 60 Vbeta primers and 13 Jbeta primers. The method was immunoSEQ multiplex PCR; TCRdb's version includes in-frame clones alone and lacks a portion of them. The data hold about 130,000 clones, with roughly 78% observed a single time. Study results and caveats: Usually a TCR sequence was rare, but some public TCRs were found in many donors.

This cohort consisted of healthy bone marrow donors. The sequenced sample was PBMCs. The gene calls are TRBV27 and TRBJ2-1; TRBD2 aligns across 13 bases. The clonotype comes from a man in his forties or fifties in good health and CMV-seronegative. CDR3 residues: CASSHRTSGRINEQFF. The CDR3 nucleotides read TGTGCCAGCAGCCATCGGACTAGCGGGAGAATTAATGAGCAGTTCTTC.